Presented here are 12 T cell receptor beta chains from one specimen sequenced in a study of T-cell reconstitution after alpha-beta-depleted transplantation in children. Preparation of the TCRbeta library used unique molecular identifiers. A single record per CDR3 protein comes from TCRdb applying MiXCR to the PCR reads. The profile shows about 510,000 distinct CDR3 sequences, 11% of them singletons. This material consisted of PBMCs, mostly from graft donor cells, taken 180 days after TCRalphabeta/CD19-depleted stem cell transplant. These receptors were obtained from a female patient aged 2-15 years who had a stem cell transplant for aplastic anemia, so the T cells may come from the graft donor.

This clonotype has only a few counts. V is TRBV4-1 and J is TRBJ2-1, with D perhaps given as TRBD1 or TRBD2 (5 bases each). V lost 4 bases and J 5 bases, leaving 18 bases between the germline ends. From germline, CDR1 is MGHRA and CDR2 YSYEKL. This CDR3 is built from 16 residues. CDR3 in DNA: TGCGCCAGCAGCCCCAAACGTACGGGGCAAGACAATGAGCAGTTCTTC. Its translation is CASSPKRTGQDNEQFF.

This chain links TRBV25-1 with TRBJ1-3, with TRBD1 matching over 7 bases. Germline V lookup: CDR1 MGHDK, CDR2 SYGVNS. V dropped 8 bases and J dropped 2; count of bases not matched to a gene: 9. The CDR3 is 15 amino acids. CDR3: CASAEQGYTGNTIYF. CDR3 bases: TGTGCCAGCGCTGAACAGGGGTATACTGGAAACACCATATATTTT. Variable domain in full (rest from reference TRBV25-1 and TRBJ1-3): EADIYQTPRYLVIGTGKKITLECSQTMGHDKMYWYQQDPGMELHLIHYSYGVNSTEKGDLSSESTVSRIRTEHFPLTLESARPSHTSQYLCASAEQGYTGNTIYFGEGSWLTVV.

The J gene is TRBJ1-4, the V gene TRBV28; 9 bases are a match to TRBD1. Germline assignment: CDR1 MDHEN and CDR2 SYDVKM. Unmatched junction bases numbered 6, after V lost 5 bases and J lost 8 bases. The CDR3 is 14 residues long. The CDR3 sequence is CASSRDREREKLFF. CDR3 coding DNA: TGTGCCAGCAGTCGGGACAGGGAAAGGGAAAAACTGTTTTTT. The full variable domain, its missing parts supplied by reference TRBV28 and TRBJ1-4, is DVKVTQSSRYLVKRTGEKVFLECVQDMDHENMFWYRQDPGLGLRLIYFSYDVKMKEKGDIPEGYSVSREKKERFSLILESASTNQTSMYLCASSRDREREKLFFGSGTQLSVL.

The CDR3 region is CASRSNTTYEQYF. CDR3 DNA: TGTGCCAGCAGGTCGAACACCACCTACGAGCAGTACTTC. The chain couples TRBV7-3 to TRBJ2-7; D gene ambiguous. The CDR3 extends over 13 amino acids. Trimming took off 6 bases at V and 2 bases at J, with 11 bases between the two ends. CDR1 is SGHTA, CDR2 FQGTGA, per germline.

The chain employs TRBV10-3 and TRBJ2-5; D tentatively reads TRBD1 or TRBD2 (5 bases each). The germline V gene has CDR1 ENHRY and CDR2 SYGVKD. V shed 5 bases and J shed 2 bases, with 9 bases lying between them. The CDR3 loop spans 13 amino acids. The CDR3 DNA reads TGTGCCATCAGTCGGGACGGACAAGAGACCCAGTACTTC. It is translated as CAISRDGQETQYF.

This clonotype was seen ten or more times. The rearrangement joins TRBV3-1 to TRBJ1-2; tentative D call: TRBD1 (5 bases). The V end was cut by 1 base, the J end by 0 bases, with 9 bases between. This CDR3 contains 15 residues. Germline CDR1 and CDR2: LGHDT and YNNKEL (reference sequence). This chain's CDR3 is CASSQGQISNYGYTF. Written as DNA, the CDR3 is TGTGCCAGCAGCCAAGGACAGATCTCTAACTATGGCTACACCTTC.

The J gene is TRBJ1-3, the V gene TRBV20-1; TRBD1 is a possible D gene (6 bases). The V and J ends lost 6 bases and 0 bases respectively, with 12 bases between them. The CDR3 totals 14 residues. CDR1 and CDR2 from the germline V gene are DFQATT and SNEGSKA (reference sequence). Here the CDR3 reads CSAATGYSGNTIYF. The CDR3 DNA sequence: TGCAGTGCCGCCACAGGGTACTCTGGAAACACCATATATTTT.

The chain carries TRBV19 and TRBJ2-1, with 8 positions matching TRBD2. The trim removed 3 bases at V and 0 bases at J, leaving 16 bases unmatched. This CDR3 has 20 amino acids. The germline V gene has CDR1 LNHDA and CDR2 SQIVND (reference sequence). In nucleotides, the CDR3 is TGTGCCAGTAGTATCGTCCCGGGACTAGGTTTTGGGGCCTCCTACAATGAGCAGTTCTTC. It specifies CASSIVPGLGFGASYNEQFF.

The rearrangement links TRBV19 to TRBJ1-5, with TRBD1 as a possible D gene (6 bases). The germline V gene has CDR1 LNHDA and CDR2 SQIVND (reference sequence). V shed 7 bases and J shed 1 base, with 14 bases lying between them. This CDR3 region has 15 residues. The CDR3 loop is CASIDIGQSNQPQHF. CDR3 coding DNA: TGTGCCAGTATTGATATTGGACAGAGCAATCAGCCCCAGCATTTT.

This clonotype came up many times. V usage is TRBV12-3 or TRBV12-4 and J usage is TRBJ1-2; a weak D match, TRBD1 (5 bases). This CDR3 is 14 amino acids long. Trimming shortened V by 3 bases and J by 8 bases, and 16 bases separated the two germline ends. Here the CDR3 DNA reads TGTGCCAGCAGTTTTGGCAGGGAAATGGGAGGCTACACCTTC. Translating gives CASSFGREMGGYTF.

Only one count was recorded for this clonotype. A much larger clone differs from this one at a single base, so this may be a read error. This chain connects TRBV11-2 to TRBJ2-7; 9 positions match TRBD2. Per the germline V gene, CDR1 is SGHAT and CDR2 is FQNNGV. There are 17 residues in the CDR3. CDR3 DNA: TGTGCCAGCAGCCCCGTGGGTTCCCCAGCGGGAGGCTACCAGCAGTACTTC. As protein: CASSPVGSPAGGYQQYF.

This chain uses TRBV29-1 with TRBJ2-1; no clear D gene. V shed 3 bases and J shed 1 base, with 10 bases lying between them. The germline CDR1 and CDR2 sequences are SQVTM and ANQGSEA. This CDR3 has 14 residues. The CDR3 reads CSVEDPSSYNEQFF. For the CDR3, the DNA is TGCAGCGTTGAGGACCCGAGTTCCTACAATGAGCAGTTCTTC.